Presented here are 21 T cell receptor beta chains from one specimen sequenced in a study of blood T cell repertoires in COVID-19. Assay: immunoSEQ multiplex PCR; the TCRdb copy retains only in-frame clones and omits some. The data show a few hundred thousand clones, around 89% seen once. Input material: PBMCs or T cells enriched from blood (not recorded which). The receptors originated from a man aged 25 to 40 who had been exposed to COVID-19.

The rearrangement joins TRBV3-1 (or the pseudogene TRBV3-2) to TRBJ1-1, with a possible D match to TRBD1 (5 bases). Germline V gene lookup returns CDR1 LGHDT and CDR2 YNNKEL (reference sequence). The CDR3 is made up of 15 amino acids. Deletions cut 4 bases from V and 1 base from J, with 13 bases between. The CDR3 loop is CASSPSWGGNTEAFF. The CDR3 DNA is TGTGCCAGCAGCCCTTCGTGGGGGGGGAACACTGAAGCTTTCTTT.

The rearrangement links TRBV6-5 to TRBJ1-2, with 8 nucleotides matching TRBD1. CDR3 length equals 14 residues. Germline V gene lookup returns CDR1 MNHEY and CDR2 SVGAGI. J was trimmed by 5 bases and V by 4 bases; bases with no gene match: 6. In DNA form, the CDR3 reads TGTGCCAGCAGTTCATCAGGGGGCGGTTATGGCTACACCTTC. Translating it yields CASSSSGGGYGYTF.

The rearrangement uses TRBV7-9 and TRBJ1-5; tentatively, D is TRBD1 (5 bases). Germline CDR1 SEHNR, CDR2 FQNEAQ (reference sequence). The germline V and J ends were trimmed by 6 bases and 2 bases, with 17 bases remaining between them. This CDR3 is built from 16 residues. The CDR3 nucleotides read TGTGCCAGCAGTTATGGGGGGGAAATCCGCAATCAGCCCCAGCATTTT. This gives the protein CASSYGGEIRNQPQHF.

V usage is TRBV13 and J usage is TRBJ1-2; D is perhaps TRBD1 (5 bases). This CDR3 has 17 amino acids. Trimming left V 1 base short and J 5 bases short, with 20 bases between. Per the germline V gene, CDR1 is PRHDT and CDR2 is FYEKMQ (reference sequence). CDR3 amino acids: CASSLDTGSGLPYGYTF. The CDR3 DNA reads as TGTGCCAGCAGCTTAGATACGGGCTCGGGACTCCCTTATGGCTACACCTTC. The full variable domain, in which reference TRBV13 and TRBJ1-2 provide the parts outside the CDR3, is AAGVIQSPRHLIKEKRETATLKCYPIPRHDTVYWYQQGPGQDPQFLISFYEKMQSDKGSIPDRFSAQQFSDYHSELNMSSLELGDSALYFCASSLDTGSGLPYGYTFGSGTRLTVV.

The V gene is TRBV27, the J gene TRBJ1-5; 8 nucleotides agree with TRBD1. CDR1 and CDR2 from the germline V gene are MNHEY and SMNVEV (reference sequence). J lost 4 bases, V lost 5 bases, and 10 bases had no gene match. This CDR3 has 16 amino acids. The CDR3 is CASSTEQGTGNQPQHF. CDR3 coding DNA: TGTGCCAGCAGTACCGAGCAAGGGACAGGTAATCAGCCCCAGCATTTT.

This clone came up once. This chain links TRBV7-2 with TRBJ2-3; a possible D gene is TRBD2 (6 bases). CDR3 length: 17 residues. Trimming stripped 2 bases from V and 1 base from J, with 16 bases between. Germline V lookup: CDR1 SGHTA, CDR2 FQGNSA. CDR3 sequence reads: CASSLTIGGAGTDTQYF. DNA for the CDR3: TGTGCCAGCAGCTTAACAATCGGAGGGGCCGGCACAGATACGCAGTATTTT.

The chain is built from TRBV9 and TRBJ1-2, with D possibly being TRBD1 (6 bases). The germline V and J ends were trimmed by 0 bases and 10 bases, with 10 bases remaining between them. Germline CDR1 SGDLS, CDR2 YYNGEE. The CDR3 has 12 residues. CDR3 DNA: TGTGCCAGCAGCGTAGAACAGGGTCACTACACCTTC. As protein: CASSVEQGHYTF.

The chain carries TRBV11-2 and TRBJ1-2; 8 bases match TRBD1. CDR1 SGHAT and CDR2 FQNNGV come from the germline V gene. The length of the CDR3 is 14 residues. After removal of 7 bases from V and 6 bases from J, the junction contained 10 bases not matched to a gene. The CDR3 nucleotides read TGTGCCAGCACCCCATTCAGGGGGCTAAATGGCTACACCTTC. It specifies CASTPFRGLNGYTF.

The V gene is TRBV5-4, the J gene TRBJ2-1, with a possible D match to TRBD2 (5 bases). Looked up from germline, CDR1 is SGHNT and CDR2 is YYREEE (reference sequence). V was trimmed by 2 bases and J by 0 bases, leaving 12 bases between them. The CDR3 consists of 16 residues. The CDR3 sequence is CASSLAGKSSYNEQFF. In DNA, the CDR3 is TGTGCCAGCAGCTTAGCCGGGAAAAGCTCCTACAATGAGCAGTTCTTC.

This sequence joins TRBV2 and TRBJ2-1; 8 bases line up with TRBD1. J lost 6 bases, V lost 5 bases, and 6 bases had no gene match. In germline, CDR1 is SNHLY, CDR2 FYNNEI. The CDR3 sequence is 14 residues long. Written as DNA, the CDR3 is TGTGCCAGCAGTCCGGGACAGGTACTCAATGAGCAGTTCTTC. Translation: CASSPGQVLNEQFF. Combining the CDR3 with reference TRBV2 and TRBJ2-1 gives the whole variable domain EPEVTQTPSHQVTQMGQEVILRCVPISNHLYFYWYRQILGQKVEFLVSFYNNEISEKSEIFDDQFSVERPDGSNFTLKIRSTKLEDSAMYFCASSPGQVLNEQFFGPGTRLTVL.

This clone has just one count. V gene TRBV5-1 combines with J gene TRBJ2-7; 8 positions agree with TRBD1. The CDR3 spans 16 residues. After removal of 2 bases from V and 2 bases from J, the junction contained 9 bases not matched to a gene. From germline, CDR1 is SGHRS and CDR2 YFSETQ. In DNA, the CDR3 is TGCGCCAGCAGCTTTGGTTCTAGACAGGGGCCCTACGAGCAGTACTTC. Its translation is CASSFGSRQGPYEQYF.

The chain employs TRBV28 and TRBJ2-3, with 8 bases lining up with TRBD2. Germline values: CDR1 MDHEN, CDR2 SYDVKM. This CDR3 region has 17 residues. V was clipped by 3 bases and J by 11 bases; unmatched bases: 19. CDR3 in amino acids: CASSLEFTSSGSRKQYF. The CDR3 DNA reads TGTGCCAGCAGTTTGGAGTTTACGTCTAGCGGGTCTAGGAAGCAGTATTTT.

Here the CDR3 reads CASSLQGTAAEKLFF. The CDR3, as DNA: TGTGCCAGCAGCCTCCAGGGGACGGCAGCGGAAAAACTGTTTTTT. The chain couples TRBV7-2 to TRBJ1-4; D might be TRBD1 (6 bases). From germline, CDR1 is SGHTA and CDR2 FQGNSA. Trimming shortened V by 5 bases and J by 8 bases, and 18 bases separated the two germline ends. The CDR3 is 15 amino acids.

The chain joins TRBV7-2 to TRBJ1-5, with D maybe TRBD1 (6 bases). This CDR3 has 15 residues. With 5 bases removed from V and 4 bases from J, the gap between germline ends came to 15 bases. Germline loops: CDR1 SGHTA, CDR2 FQGNSA. CDR3 in amino acids: CASSKAGEINQPQHF. The DNA of the CDR3 is TGTGCCAGCAGCAAAGCAGGGGAGATTAATCAGCCCCAGCATTTT.

The gene calls are TRBV27 and TRBJ1-1, with D possibly TRBD1 on 5 matching bases. Per germline, CDR1 MNHEY and CDR2 SMNVEV (reference sequence). Trimming removed 3 bases from V and 6 bases from J, with 14 bases in between. CDR3 length: 14 amino acids. Here the CDR3 reads CASSFGGRGSEAFF. The CDR3 nucleotides are TGTGCCAGCAGTTTTGGCGGTAGGGGTTCTGAAGCTTTCTTT.

This clone appeared once. The J gene is TRBJ2-7, the V gene TRBV4-3; 11 nucleotides match TRBD1. The germline V gene has CDR1 LGHNA and CDR2 YSLEER. Trimming removed 3 bases from V and 4 bases from J; junction bases left unmatched: 11. This CDR3 has 17 residues. The DNA of the CDR3 is TGCGCCAGCAGCCATGAAACCTGGACAGGGGGCGATTACGAGCAGTACTTC. This translates into CASSHETWTGGDYEQYF.

The chain links TRBV7-3 to TRBJ2-3; 7 bases align to TRBD1. Unmatched junction bases numbered 10, after V lost 1 base and J lost 0 bases. The CDR3 is 18 residues long. Germline V lookup: CDR1 SGHTA, CDR2 FQGTGA. CDR3 bases: TGTGCCAGCAGCTTAATTCCTCAGGGGGACAGTAGCACAGATACGCAGTATTTT. The encoded protein is CASSLIPQGDSSTDTQYF.

The rearrangement links TRBV7-9 to TRBJ1-6, with TRBD1 matching over 7 bases. This CDR3 is built from 14 residues. V dropped 6 bases and J dropped 10; count of bases not matched to a gene: 9. Germline CDR1 is SEHNR and CDR2 is FQNEAQ (reference sequence). The CDR3 DNA follows: TGTGCCAGCAGACCTACAGGGGCGGGGTCACCCCTCCACTTT. Its protein product is CASRPTGAGSPLHF.

In its sample, this clone was seen once. CDR3 sequence: CASSPEPGLDEREQFF. The CDR3 region has the DNA TGTGCCAGCAGCCCCGAGCCGGGACTAGACGAGCGTGAGCAGTTCTTC. This chain connects TRBV5-4 to TRBJ2-1; 8 nucleotides line up with TRBD2. Per germline, CDR1 SGHNT and CDR2 YYREEE (reference sequence). V dropped 4 bases and J dropped 9; count of bases not matched to a gene: 15. CDR3 length equals 16 residues.

The chain employs TRBV18 and TRBJ1-2, with D perhaps TRBD1 (5 bases). The CDR3 covers 18 residues. Trimming took off 0 bases at V and 4 bases at J, with 21 bases between the two ends. Germline-derived CDR1 and CDR2 are KGHSH and LQKENI. This chain's CDR3 is CASSPPDFTTPGGYGYTF. In DNA form, the CDR3 reads TGTGCCAGCTCACCACCCGACTTTACAACCCCGGGGGGCTATGGCTACACCTTC.

V gene TRBV6-1 combines with J gene TRBJ2-7, with 7 bases fitting TRBD1. The germline V gene encodes CDR1 MNHNS and CDR2 SASEGT. The CDR3 totals 15 residues. The V and J ends lost 3 bases and 2 bases, in that order; junction bases with no gene match: 7. The DNA of the CDR3 is TGTGCCAGCAGTGATATATTAGGGGGCCCCTACGAGCAGTACTTC. Translating it yields CASSDILGGPYEQYF.